This T cell receptor beta chain stems from a study of T cells in Graves' hyperthyroidism and ophthalmopathy (dated by TCRdb to the late 2010s). In the study overall: A discovery cohort of approximately 97 patients, roughly 45 with Graves' ophthalmopathy and more than 55 with stable Graves' hyperthyroidism, was used to find distinguishing TCR V-J signatures. According to the paper, TCR Vbeta CDR3 sequencing was carried out on 135 peripheral blood samples, which came from under 50 ophthalmopathy, roughly 75 hyperthyroidism and roughly 17 progressor patients. Once sampling was done, hyperthyroidism patients were given methimazole at a starting dose of 30 mg daily, whereas ophthalmopathy patients were given high-dose intravenous methylprednisolone. The 95 to 100 discovery patients were randomly split 7:3 into training and test sets. Prospective prediction of ophthalmopathy was tested in an independent validation cohort consisting of under 20 hyperthyroidism patients and around 16 patients who later progressed to ophthalmopathy. Thyroid tissue and blood T-cell repertoires from more than five Graves' hyperthyroidism patients were also compared in the study.

Overall study results and their limits: Ophthalmopathy was separated from stable hyperthyroidism by a 13 V-J signature model, with approximately 85% sensitivity and about 81% specificity obtained in cross-validation and 80%/75% obtained in testing. No statistical method was used to set the sample size in advance, and investigators knew the group allocation. Most expanded thyroid clonotypes (frequency above 0.001) were also detected in blood, suggesting blood repertoires may reflect thyroid immune responses. During validation, the model predicted progression to ophthalmopathy a median of around 6 months ahead of onset, with almost 71% sensitivity and around 73% specificity.

CDR1 SGHRS and CDR2 YFSETQ were looked up in the germline V gene. The CDR3 contains 15 residues, cysteine and phenylalanine counted. This entry keeps only the CDR3 DNA: 45 bases, framed from base 1. Points on this clonotype: The clone's antigen remains unknown. The junction departs from germline at one end; a sequencing error may be responsible.

The TCR beta CDR3 regions were amplified from the RNA transcripts. The TCR CDR3 was subjected to a first round of RT-PCR using the HTBI primer set and the Qiagen OneStep RT-PCR kit. Libraries were constructed in a second round of multiplex PCR, after which size selection and purification were carried out. Sequencing of the libraries was done on an Illumina HiSeq2000 using paired-end 100 bp reads. Per the authors' processing: SOAPnuke was used to process the raw data, with reads discarded if the reads contained adapters or uncalled bases, had a mean Phred below 15, or lacked an exact constant-primer or identifier match. COPE v1.2.5 was used to merge high-quality paired reads, and clonotypes were defined as unique nucleotide sequences. Clonotypes were aligned to IMGT TRBV, TRBD and TRBJ reference segments using MiTCR v1.1. Analysis was restricted to V-J combinations with a frequency above 0.0001, which covered roughly 99% of repertoires. The TCS score was defined as the ratio of F50 (clonal expansion) to E x V (chaos), calculated using BLOSUM62-based TCRdist between CDR3 peptides within each V-J. Welch's t-statistics and random forest reduced fewer than 550 V-J features to under 15, which were used in a naive Bayes classifier (R e1071). The similarity between thyroid and blood repertoires was quantified using the Morisita-Horn index. TCRdb ran its own pipeline on the public reads, namely fastp trimming at Q25 and MiXCR clone calling, and kept in-frame beta chains. Records with the same CDR3 protein are collapsed into one entry carrying the most frequent genes and DNA. The authors' filters were not applied to this entry. The table for this sample lists 530,000 or so distinct CDR3 sequences; 46% of them were counted only once. Around 8% of the sample is held by the ten biggest clonotypes.

A patient counted as having stable Graves' hyperthyroidism if no progression to ophthalmopathy occurred over 18 months of follow-up. Hyperthyroidism patients were newly diagnosed, with disease duration under 2 months, and aged 18 to 65 years. Exclusion was applied to patients with uncontrolled infections, other autoimmune diseases, pregnancy or lactation. Clinical symptoms, serum thyroxine and TRAb, thyroid ultrasound, and orbital computed tomography formed the basis for the diagnoses. Trizol reagent was used to extract total RNA, and RNA quality was then checked on an Agilent 2100 Bioanalyzer. This TCR derives from a woman between 18 and 30 years old with Graves' hyperthyroidism. The sequencing input was peripheral blood or thyroid tissue (not recorded which). The rearrangement joined TRBV5-1 to TRBJ2-7; matching of 5 bases hints at TRBD2 as the D gene. The sequenced DNA is TGCGCCAGCAGCCCACTGGCATGGGAGCGTGGGGAGCTGTACTTC. The resulting protein is CASSPLAWERGELYF.